The 18 T cell receptor beta chains presented below share a single source sample, sequenced in a study of cytomegalovirus exposure and HLA in healthy donors. PCR was performed using 60 Vbeta and 13 Jbeta primers. Method: immunoSEQ multiplex PCR; TCRdb's copy keeps in-frame clones and lacks some. The sample records 98,000 or so clones, nearly 80% being singletons. The material sequenced was PBMCs. These receptors all come from a man in his sixties in good health and CMV-seropositive.

There are a few counts of this clone. This sequence joins TRBV6-1 and TRBJ1-1; 7 bases are shared with TRBD1. CDR1 is MNHNS, CDR2 SASEGT, per germline. V dropped 6 bases and J dropped 7; count of bases not matched to a gene: 11. The CDR3 is made up of 14 amino acids. CDR3: CASRPRTGPREAFF. The CDR3 DNA is TGTGCCAGCAGGCCCCGGACAGGTCCCCGTGAAGCTTTCTTT.

CDR3 sequence: CASSTRSRGTTRYF. CDR3 in DNA: TGTGCCAGCAGTACCCGATCAAGGGGAACTACCAGGTACTTC. This chain uses TRBV6-1 with TRBJ2-7, with D perhaps matching TRBD1 (5 bases). Trimming took 5 bases from V and 12 from J, leaving 23 bases between them. Germline V gene sequence: CDR1 MNHNS, CDR2 SASEGT. The CDR3 covers 14 residues.

V is TRBV5-1 and J is TRBJ2-4, with 8 nucleotides matching TRBD1. The germline CDR1 and CDR2 sequences are SGHRS and YFSETQ. This CDR3 is built from 15 residues. The V gene end was trimmed by 4 bases and the J gene end by 6 bases; junction bases not matched to a gene: 9. The CDR3 bases are TGCGCCAGCAGCATACAGGGGGAATTGGTAAACATTCAGTACTTC. This translates into CASSIQGELVNIQYF.

The V gene is TRBV29-1, the J gene TRBJ2-3; 7 bases align to TRBD1. This CDR3 comprises 14 residues. The V gene end was trimmed by 6 bases and the J gene end by 0 bases; junction bases not matched to a gene: 6. Germline V CDR1 and CDR2: SQVTM, ANQGSEA. CDR3 in DNA: TGCAGCGTCAAAAAGGGGGCTAGCACAGATACGCAGTATTTT. Amino acid sequence: CSVKKGASTDTQYF.

The chain links TRBV9 to TRBJ2-3; D call uncertain. Trimming removed 0 bases from V and 1 base from J, with 6 bases in between. Germline CDR1 and CDR2: SGDLS and YYNGEE. The CDR3 covers 14 residues. The CDR3 sequence: CASSVVTGTDTQYF. CDR3 sequence (DNA): TGTGCCAGCAGCGTAGTTACGGGCACAGATACGCAGTATTTT.

This clone was seen only a few times. The V call is TRBV4-1, the J call TRBJ1-5, with a possible D match to TRBD1 (6 bases). Germline V gene data show CDR1 as MGHRA and CDR2 as YSYEKL. This CDR3 region has 14 residues. The V gene lost 0 bases and the J gene lost 7 bases, with 10 bases spanning the gap. CDR3 DNA: TGCGCCAGCAGCCAAGATTGGGGGGGCCAGCCCCAGCATTTT. It codes for CASSQDWGGQPQHF.

This chain links TRBV4-1 with TRBJ2-7, with 9 bases fitting TRBD1. Germline-derived CDR1 and CDR2 are MGHRA and YSYEKL. V shed 4 bases, J shed 4 bases, and the junction held 5 bases outside the gene matches. This CDR3 region has 14 residues. In DNA form, the CDR3 reads TGCGCCAGCAGCCCCCGACAGGGGGGGTACGAGCAGTACTTC. Amino acids: CASSPRQGGYEQYF.

This chain links TRBV5-1 with TRBJ2-7; the match to TRBD1 covers 8 bases. Germline V gene sequence: CDR1 SGHRS, CDR2 YFSETQ. This CDR3 is built from 13 residues. Losses at the gene ends were 2 bases for V and 5 bases for J; bases not matched to a gene: 3. The CDR3 coding sequence is TGCGCCAGCAGCTTTCAGGGGGCTAACGAGCAGTACTTC. Its translation: CASSFQGANEQYF.

This clone came up once. This chain uses TRBV18 with TRBJ1-5; 8 nucleotides line up with TRBD1. CDR1 KGHSH and CDR2 LQKENI come from the germline V gene. The CDR3 spans 16 residues. V dropped 4 bases and J dropped 2; count of bases not matched to a gene: 7. CDR3 in amino acids: CASSLTDRAGNQPQHF. Written as DNA, the CDR3 is TGTGCCAGCTCACTCACGGACAGGGCGGGCAATCAGCCCCAGCATTTT.

The J gene is TRBJ2-5, the V gene TRBV5-1, with 7 positions matching TRBD2. The CDR3 extends over 15 amino acids. V shed 4 bases and J 3 bases; nucleotides not matched to a gene: 9. Germline-derived CDR1 and CDR2 are SGHRS and YFSETQ. DNA for the CDR3: TGCGCCAGCAGCGCACGTCTGGGGGGGAAAGAGACCCAGTACTTC. It is translated as CASSARLGGKETQYF.

The CDR3 coding sequence is TGCGCCAGCAGCTTTTGGACTAGCGGGGGGGCGGGAGATACGCAGTATTTT. As protein: CASSFWTSGGAGDTQYF. The genes are TRBV5-1 and TRBJ2-3, with 15 bases fitting TRBD2. Unmatched junction bases numbered 6, after V lost 2 bases and J lost 5 bases. The germline CDR1 and CDR2 sequences are SGHRS and YFSETQ. The CDR3 is 17 amino acids.

This chain connects TRBV6-1 to TRBJ1-2; 7 positions match TRBD1. With V trimmed by 1 base and J by 1 base, 9 bases remained unmatched. The CDR3 spans 17 residues. Germline-derived CDR1 and CDR2 are MNHNS and SASEGT. The CDR3 nucleotides read TGTGCCAGCAGTGAAGATGGAGGGACAGAAATTAACTATGGCTACACCTTC. This sequence encodes CASSEDGGTEINYGYTF.

The V call is TRBV9, the J call TRBJ2-3; D is undetermined. CDR3 length equals 15 residues. Germline V CDR1 and CDR2: SGDLS, YYNGEE. V lost 0 bases and J lost 1, with 9 bases in between. The chain's CDR3 is CASSVAPQGTDTQYF. CDR3 nucleotides: TGTGCCAGCAGCGTAGCCCCCCAGGGCACAGATACGCAGTATTTT.

V usage is TRBV30 and J usage is TRBJ1-2; weak D call: TRBD1 (5 bases). Trimming removed 3 bases from V and 4 bases from J, with 15 bases in between. The germline CDR1 and CDR2 sequences are GTSNPN and SVGIG (reference sequence). The CDR3 spans 14 residues. The CDR3 region is CAWSRPTVPYGYTF. CDR3 nucleotides: TGTGCCTGGAGCCGCCCGACAGTGCCCTATGGCTACACCTTC.

The rearrangement links TRBV10-3 to TRBJ2-1; 8 positions agree with TRBD2. In germline, CDR1 is ENHRY, CDR2 SYGVKD. The CDR3 is 14 residues long. The J segment lost 7 bases and the V segment lost 4 bases, leaving 6 bases of the junction unmatched. The CDR3: CAISAGLVSNEQFF. Here the CDR3 DNA reads TGTGCCATCAGTGCGGGACTAGTGTCAAATGAGCAGTTCTTC.

V usage is TRBV25-1 and J usage is TRBJ2-6; D remains ambiguous. The CDR3 has 15 amino acids. Trimming shortened V by 8 bases and J by 5 bases, and 16 bases separated the two germline ends. CDR1 and CDR2 from the germline V gene are MGHDK and SYGVNS. Written as DNA, the CDR3 is TGTGCCAGCCAACCACCGGGTTTGAGGGCCAACGTCCTGACTTTC. Its protein is CASQPPGLRANVLTF. Together with reference TRBV25-1 and TRBJ2-6, the CDR3 gives the full variable domain: EADIYQTPRYLVIGTGKKITLECSQTMGHDKMYWYQQDPGMELHLIHYSYGVNSTEKGDLSSESTVSRIRTEHFPLTLESARPSHTSQYLCASQPPGLRANVLTFGAGSRLTVL.

The chain couples TRBV5-1 to TRBJ2-4, with 9 bases identical to TRBD2. This CDR3 comprises 12 residues. J gave up 10 bases and V 4 bases, and 3 bases lay outside the gene matches. Per the germline V gene, CDR1 is SGHRS and CDR2 is YFSETQ. DNA of the CDR3: TGCGCCAGCAGCCCGGCGGGGGGGATTCAGTACTTC. Protein sequence: CASSPAGGIQYF.

V gene TRBV7-2 combines with J gene TRBJ2-3; tentative D call: TRBD2 (6 bases). V lost 4 bases and J 4 bases, leaving 12 bases between the germline ends. The CDR3 has 14 amino acids. Germline V gene data show CDR1 as SGHTA and CDR2 as FQGNSA. CDR3 amino acids: CASSYRLGPDTQYF. The CDR3 bases are TGTGCCAGCAGCTATAGACTAGGCCCAGATACGCAGTATTTT.